This TCR beta chain is drawn from a study of vaccination and CD4 T cells after COVID-19. Study information: The authors used overlapping spike peptides from SARS-CoV-2, HCoV-NL63, HCoV-OC43 and HCoV-229E to stimulate cells. The study, taken as a whole, reports: In convalescent patients, 304 of 307 vaccine-specific clones were spike mono-reactive.

Cultured CD4+ T cell DNA underwent sequencing with the Oncomine TCR Beta short-read assay. It was cultured CD4+ T cells from which genomic DNA was extracted. One entry per CDR3 protein, called by TCRdb with MiXCR from the PCR reads. The sample lists roughly 7,000 distinct CDR3 sequences; 46% were seen once. Concerning this clonotype: Its antigen remains unknown.

The treatment here: approximately 9-day PBMC culture with coronavirus spike peptide pools or control peptides (ViraFEST assay). Collection of the unexposed donor's CD4+ T cells took place before the COVID-19 pandemic (2011-2018). This CDR3 has 14 amino acids. Trimming left V 7 bases short and J 8 bases short, with 17 bases between. The source material was CD4+ T cells from blood, cultured in vitro. The chain links TRBV12-3 or TRBV12-4 to TRBJ2-2; no definite D call. This TCR derives from a human donor in good health. The CDR3, as DNA: TGTGCCAGCATCCTAACCCCCTCTGCAGGGGAGCTGTTTTTT. It translates to CASILTPSAGELFF.